Below, 27 T cell receptor beta chains from the same sample are listed, as sequenced in a study of blood T cell repertoires in COVID-19 (dated by TCRdb to about 2020). Library prep was done by the immunoSEQ multiplex PCR assay. TCRdb retrieved this table from immuneACCESS and kept in-frame rearrangements only. Not all clones are present; in checked studies, unresolved V genes account for under half, and no reason is known for the remainder. This sample lists about 39,000 clones; about 77% were detected once. Of the sample, around 27% falls within the top ten clones. Sequenced: peripheral blood. The receptor source for this set is a man older than 75 with acute or convalescent COVID-19.

In DNA form, the CDR3 reads TGTGCCTGGGGGGTCGGGGGTGCGGATACGCAGTATTTT. It codes for CAWGVGGADTQYF. This chain joins TRBV30 and TRBJ2-3; tentative D call: TRBD2 (6 bases). Trimming stripped 5 bases from V and 6 bases from J, with 15 bases between. This CDR3 has 13 residues. Per germline, CDR1 GTSNPN and CDR2 SVGIG (reference sequence). The variable domain in full, completed from reference TRBV30 and TRBJ2-3, reads SQTIHQWPATLVQPVGSPLSLECTVEGTSNPNLYWYRQAAGRGLQLLFYSVGIGQISSEVPQNLSASRPQDRQFILSSKKLLLSDSGFYLCAWGVGGADTQYFGPGTRLTVL.

The genes are TRBV10-1 and TRBJ2-1; 13 bases match TRBD2. The CDR3 length is 15 residues. V shed 6 bases and J 8 bases; nucleotides not matched to a gene: 7. Germline CDR1 reads WNHNN; CDR2 reads SYGVQD (reference sequence). The CDR3 coding sequence is TGCGCCAGCAGCTGGACTAGCGGGAGTAGCCATGAGCAGTTCTTC. As protein: CASSWTSGSSHEQFF.

This rearrangement joins TRBV18 to TRBJ2-3, with 10 nucleotides matching TRBD1. This CDR3 is 16 amino acids long. CDR1 and CDR2 from the germline V gene are KGHSH and LQKENI. Trimming removed 3 bases from V and 5 bases from J; junction bases left unmatched: 8. The CDR3 DNA follows: TGTGCCAGCTCACCGCGACAGGGGGCTGCGGGAGATACGCAGTATTTT. It encodes CASSPRQGAAGDTQYF.

The J gene is TRBJ2-5, the V gene TRBV6-5, with unresolved D. The CDR3 runs 14 residues. Germline assignment: CDR1 MNHEY and CDR2 SVGAGI. Trimming removed 0 bases at V and 1 base at J, with 6 bases between. The CDR3 loop reads CASSYSGSQETQYF. Written as DNA, the CDR3 is TGTGCCAGCAGTTACTCGGGCAGCCAAGAGACCCAGTACTTC.

V usage is TRBV19 and J usage is TRBJ1-1, with no clear D. This CDR3 spans 11 amino acids. CDR1 is LNHDA, CDR2 SQIVND, per germline (reference sequence). Deletions cut 2 bases from V and 10 bases from J, with 8 bases between. CDR3 region: CASSIRWAAFF. DNA for the CDR3: TGTGCCAGTAGTATACGGTGGGCAGCTTTCTTT.

This chain connects TRBV28 to TRBJ1-1; tentatively, D is TRBD1 (5 bases). Germline assignment: CDR1 MDHEN and CDR2 SYDVKM. The CDR3 is 15 residues long. The germline V and J ends were trimmed by 7 bases and 1 base, with 16 bases remaining between them. The CDR3 loop reads CASNYIFGGNTEAFF. The CDR3 nucleotides read TGTGCCAGCAACTACATCTTCGGGGGGAACACTGAAGCTTTCTTT.

The rearrangement links TRBV3-1 (or the pseudogene TRBV3-2) to TRBJ1-4, with D perhaps TRBD1 (6 bases). CDR3 size: 16 residues. Germline CDR1 is LGHDT and CDR2 is YNNKEL (reference sequence). V was pared by 4 bases and J by 0 bases, with 12 bases between. CDR3 loop: CASSRGTSTTNEKLFF. Here the CDR3 DNA reads TGTGCCAGCAGCCGAGGGACATCAACAACTAATGAAAAACTGTTTTTT.

V and J are TRBV28 and TRBJ2-3, with D maybe TRBD2 (5 bases). CDR3 size: 17 residues. Germline V lookup: CDR1 MDHEN, CDR2 SYDVKM. The V gene lost 6 bases and the J gene lost 1 base, with 20 bases spanning the gap. The chain's CDR3 is CASRAHEGGLGTDTQYF. CDR3 DNA: TGTGCCAGCAGAGCACACGAAGGAGGACTCGGCACAGATACGCAGTATTTT.

This rearrangement joins TRBV28 to TRBJ2-3; D gene uncertain. V lost 4 bases to trimming and J lost 0 bases, with 5 bases between them. The CDR3 totals 13 residues. Germline CDR1 and CDR2: MDHEN and SYDVKM. In DNA, the CDR3 is TGTGCCAGCAGTTACGGGAGCACAGATACGCAGTATTTT. Translation gives CASSYGSTDTQYF.

A few counts support this clone. The chain links TRBV3-1 (or the pseudogene TRBV3-2) to TRBJ2-3; 10 nucleotides agree with TRBD1. Per the germline V gene, CDR1 is LGHDT and CDR2 is YNNKEL (reference sequence). Losses at the gene ends were 0 bases for V and 5 bases for J; bases not matched to a gene: 8. CDR3 length: 17 amino acids. CDR3 in amino acids: CASSQDRPGTGVDTQYF. CDR3 bases: TGTGCCAGCAGCCAAGATCGTCCCGGGACAGGGGTAGATACGCAGTATTTT.

The rearrangement uses TRBV6-5 and TRBJ1-1; D unclear. V lost 1 base and J lost 5, with 5 bases in between. Per the germline V gene, CDR1 is MNHEY and CDR2 is SVGAGI. The CDR3 sequence is 12 residues long. CDR3 protein: CASSYLETEAFF. The CDR3 DNA reads as TGTGCCAGCAGTTACTTAGAGACTGAAGCTTTCTTT.

This rearrangement joins TRBV27 to TRBJ2-1; 9 nucleotides align to TRBD1. This CDR3 is built from 15 residues. Germline V gives CDR1 MNHEY, CDR2 SMNVEV (reference sequence). The trim removed 5 bases at V and 6 bases at J, leaving 8 bases unmatched. The CDR3 protein is CASSPGQGKPNEQFF. The CDR3, as DNA: TGTGCCAGCAGTCCCGGACAGGGGAAACCCAATGAGCAGTTCTTC.

The chain carries TRBV4-2 and TRBJ1-4, with 8 bases lining up with TRBD1. The CDR3 totals 16 residues. V was pared by 2 bases and J by 8 bases, with 10 bases of the junction left unmatched. Germline-derived CDR1 and CDR2 are LGHNA and YNFKEQ. The CDR3 DNA is TGTGCCAGCAGCCAAAATGTGGACAGGGATGCGGAAAAACTGTTTTTT. Its protein product is CASSQNVDRDAEKLFF.

This clone was counted a few times. This chain joins TRBV29-1 and TRBJ2-7; tentative D call: TRBD1 (6 bases). This CDR3 region has 12 residues. Between the trimmed V and J ends, which lost 5 bases and 4 bases, there was a span of 12 bases. Germline V lookup: CDR1 SQVTM, CDR2 ANQGSEA. In nucleotides, the CDR3 is TGCAGCGTTCCCGGGACAACATACGAGCAGTACTTC. Amino acid sequence: CSVPGTTYEQYF.

The chain combines TRBV29-1 with TRBJ2-5; 10 bases match TRBD2. V lost 2 bases, J lost 1 base, and 4 bases stayed unmatched. This CDR3 region has 15 residues. The germline gives CDR1 SQVTM, CDR2 ANQGSEA. CDR3 sequence (DNA): TGCAGCGTTGAAACGGCTAGCGGGGGCCAAGAGACCCAGTACTTC. It translates to CSVETASGGQETQYF. The full variable domain, rest sourced from reference TRBV29-1 and TRBJ2-5, is SAVISQKPSRDICQRGTSLTIQCQVDSQVTMMFWYRQQPGQSLTLIATANQGSEATYESGFVIDKFPISRPNLTFSTLTVSNMSPEDSSIYLCSVETASGGQETQYFGPGTRLLVL.

The CDR3 loop is CASSQQFSSEQYF. The DNA for the CDR3 is TGTGCCAGCAGCCAACAGTTTAGCTCCGAGCAGTACTTC. The chain couples TRBV3-1 (or the pseudogene TRBV3-2) to TRBJ2-7; the D is unclear. The CDR3 covers 13 residues. Trimming removed 2 bases at V and 6 bases at J, with 11 bases between. From germline, CDR1 is LGHDT and CDR2 YNNKEL (reference sequence).

The rearrangement joins TRBV7-2 to TRBJ2-1, with D perhaps TRBD1 (5 bases). V lost 3 bases, J lost 7 bases, and 16 bases lay in between. CDR1 SGHTA and CDR2 FQGNSA come from the germline V gene. The CDR3 loop spans 15 amino acids. In DNA, the CDR3 is TGTGCCAGCAGCTTGACCACGGACACATTTAATGAGCAGTTCTTC. As protein: CASSLTTDTFNEQFF. Combining the CDR3 with reference TRBV7-2 and TRBJ2-1 gives the whole variable domain GAGVSQSPSNKVTEKGKDVELRCDPISGHTALYWYRQSLGQGLEFLIYFQGNSAPDKSGLPSDRFSAERTGGSVSTLTIQRTQQEDSAVYLCASSLTTDTFNEQFFGPGTRLTVL.

This clone was detected only once. The chain combines TRBV10-3 with TRBJ2-1, with D possibly matching TRBD1 (6 bases). The germline V gene encodes CDR1 ENHRY and CDR2 SYGVKD. V lost 2 bases and J 7 bases, leaving 18 bases between the germline ends. CDR3 length: 16 residues. CDR3 in DNA: TGTGCCATCAGTGAGATCCCAGGGGTCCAAGAGAATGAGCAGTTCTTC. Translating gives CAISEIPGVQENEQFF.

This chain uses TRBV10-3 with TRBJ2-4; tentative D call: TRBD2 (5 bases). Trimming took off 4 bases at V and 1 base at J, with 11 bases between the two ends. The CDR3 contains 15 residues. In germline, CDR1 is ENHRY, CDR2 SYGVKD. CDR3: CAISVGVVAKNIQYF. CDR3 in DNA: TGTGCCATCAGTGTGGGAGTGGTGGCCAAAAACATTCAGTACTTC.

This chain links TRBV7-2 with TRBJ1-5; no firm D call. Trimming shortened V by 6 bases and J by 4 bases, and 7 bases separated the two germline ends. Germline assignment: CDR1 SGHTA and CDR2 FQGNSA. This CDR3 is 12 amino acids long. The CDR3 sequence: CASRSGNQPQHF. CDR3 in DNA: TGTGCCAGCAGGTCCGGGAATCAGCCCCAGCATTTT.

The chain carries TRBV5-1 and TRBJ1-1; D possibly corresponds to TRBD1 (5 bases). The CDR3 has 14 residues. V lost 4 bases and J 5 bases, leaving 15 bases between the germline ends. Germline values: CDR1 SGHRS, CDR2 YFSETQ. CDR3 protein: CASSLLNAGTEAFF. DNA of the CDR3: TGCGCCAGCAGCCTACTTAATGCAGGGACTGAAGCTTTCTTT.

V and J are TRBV5-1 and TRBJ2-7; maybe TRBD2 (6 bases). Germline V gene sequence: CDR1 SGHRS, CDR2 YFSETQ. The V end lost 4 bases, the J end lost 7 bases, and 18 bases lay between the germline ends. This CDR3 has 14 amino acids. The CDR3 sequence: CASSLRDPGGEQYF. The CDR3, as DNA: TGCGCCAGCAGCCTCCGGGATCCCGGGGGTGAGCAGTACTTC.

The chain joins TRBV12-3 or TRBV12-4 to TRBJ2-1; 7 positions agree with TRBD2. The CDR3 has 12 residues. Trimming at V came to 6 bases and at J to 12 bases, leaving 8 bases not matched to a gene. The CDR3: CASSQSAGVQFF. The CDR3 nucleotides are TGTGCCAGCAGCCAATCTGCGGGAGTGCAGTTCTTC.

The chain links TRBV3-1 (or the pseudogene TRBV3-2) to TRBJ1-2; TRBD1 agrees at 7 bases. V lost 6 bases, J lost 4 bases, and 5 bases stayed unmatched. The germline gives CDR1 LGHDT, CDR2 YNNKEL (reference sequence). The CDR3 spans 13 residues. CDR3 loop: CASRQTGVYGYTF. The CDR3 DNA reads as TGTGCCAGCAGGCAAACAGGGGTCTATGGCTACACCTTC.

Concerning this clone itself: Other DNA sequences from this sample encode an identical CDR3 as well. The chain couples TRBV14 to TRBJ1-6; 7 bases agree with TRBD1. The CDR3 runs to 14 residues. CDR1 is SGHDN, CDR2 FVKESK, per germline. The J segment lost 7 bases and the V segment lost 0 bases, leaving 0 bases of the junction unmatched. The CDR3 bases are TGTGCCAGCAGCCAAGAGACAGGGAATTCACCCCTCCACTTT. Translating it yields CASSQETGNSPLHF. The full variable domain, rest sourced from reference TRBV14 and TRBJ1-6, is EAGVTQFPSHSVIEKGQTVTLRCDPISGHDNLYWYRRVMGKEIKFLLHFVKESKQDESGMPNNRFLAERTGGTYSTLKVQPAELEDSGVYFCASSQETGNSPLHFGNGTRLTVT.

The rearrangement links TRBV19 to TRBJ2-1; 10 bases agree with TRBD2. The CDR3 contains 15 residues. V was clipped by 7 bases and J by 7 bases; unmatched bases: 10. Germline V CDR1 and CDR2: LNHDA, SQIVND (reference sequence). The CDR3 sequence: CASTRTSGRGNEQFF. Written as DNA, the CDR3 is TGTGCCAGTACCAGGACTAGCGGCAGGGGGAATGAGCAGTTCTTC.

J is TRBJ2-5 and V is TRBV19; TRBD2 matches 8 bases. The CDR3 consists of 15 residues. V lost 3 bases to trimming and J lost 5 bases; unmatched junction nucleotides: 8. The germline V gene encodes CDR1 LNHDA and CDR2 SQIVND (reference sequence). Here the CDR3 DNA reads TGTGCCAGTAGTATTACTAGCGGAGGGGGGGAGACCCAGTACTTC. Protein: CASSITSGGGETQYF.